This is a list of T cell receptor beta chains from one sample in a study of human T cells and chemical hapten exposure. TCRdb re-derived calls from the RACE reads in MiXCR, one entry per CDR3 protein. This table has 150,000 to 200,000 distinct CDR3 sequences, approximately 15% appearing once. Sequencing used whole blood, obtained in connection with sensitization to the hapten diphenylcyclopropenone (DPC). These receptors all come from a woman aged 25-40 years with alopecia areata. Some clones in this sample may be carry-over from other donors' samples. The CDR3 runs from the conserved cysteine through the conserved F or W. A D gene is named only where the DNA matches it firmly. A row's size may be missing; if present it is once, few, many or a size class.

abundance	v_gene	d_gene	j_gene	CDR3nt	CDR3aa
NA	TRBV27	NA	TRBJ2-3	TGTGCCAGCAGTTTATCGGGAACAAACAGGGTTAGCACAGATACGCAGTATTTT	CASSLSGTNRVSTDTQYF
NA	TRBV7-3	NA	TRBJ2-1	TGTGCCAGCAGCTTATCTGGGGCCCTCAATGAGCAGTTCTTC	CASSLSGALNEQFF
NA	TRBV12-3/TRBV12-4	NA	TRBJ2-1	TGTGCCAGCAGGACTGACTCCGTCTACAATGAGCAGTTCTTC	CASRTDSVYNEQFF
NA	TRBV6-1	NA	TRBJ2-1	TGTGCCAGCAGGGACCATAATGAGCAGTTCTTC	CASRDHNEQFF
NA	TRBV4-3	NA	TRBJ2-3	TGCGCCAGCAGCCAAGAGACTTTTGCGGTCGACATTGATACGCAGTATTTT	CASSQETFAVDIDTQYF
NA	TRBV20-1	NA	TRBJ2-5	TGCAGTGCTGGCCCCGGGGTCCAAGAGACCCAGTACTTC	CSAGPGVQETQYF
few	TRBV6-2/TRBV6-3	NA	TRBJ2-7	TGTGCCAGCAGTTACTCGACGGAGGGGACGGGCCGGATCTGGGCCTACGAGCAGTACTTC	CASSYSTEGTGRIWAYEQYF
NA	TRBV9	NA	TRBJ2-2	TGTGCCAGCAGGAGTAGCGTGGCCACCGGGGAGCTGTTTTTT	CASRSSVATGELFF
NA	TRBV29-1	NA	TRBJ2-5	TGCAGCGTTGACGATGGGACCCAGTACTTC	CSVDDGTQYF
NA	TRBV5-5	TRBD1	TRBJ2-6	TGTGCCAGCAGCTTGTGGACAGGGGAGGTCGGGGCCAACGTCCTGACTTTC	CASSLWTGEVGANVLTF
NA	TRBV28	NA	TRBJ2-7	TGTGCCAGCAGTTTCGCTGCGGGCGAGCAGTACTTC	CASSFAAGEQYF
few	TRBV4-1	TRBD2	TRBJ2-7	TGCGCCAGCAGCCAAGGAGCGGGAGCTGCCGAGCAGTACTTC	CASSQGAGAAEQYF
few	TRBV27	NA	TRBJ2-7	TGTGCCATCCAGGAGCAGTACTTC	CAIQEQYF
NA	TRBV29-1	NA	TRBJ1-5	TGCAGCGTTGGGGGGGCAAATCAGCCCCAGCATTTT	CSVGGANQPQHF
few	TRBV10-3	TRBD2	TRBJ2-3	TGTGCCATCAGTGGGGCTAGCGGGAGGTTTTCAGATACGCAGTATTTT	CAISGASGRFSDTQYF
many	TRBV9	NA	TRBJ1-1	TGTGCCAGCAGCGTAGCGGCCACCTGGGGGACTGAAGCTTTCTTT	CASSVAATWGTEAFF
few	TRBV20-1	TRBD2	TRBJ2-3	TGCAGTGCTAGTTCGGCGGGAGTTAGAGATACGCAGTATTTT	CSASSAGVRDTQYF
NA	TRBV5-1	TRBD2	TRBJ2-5	TGCGCCAGCAGCTTGGTAGCGGGAAAAGGAGAGACCCAGTACTTC	CASSLVAGKGETQYF
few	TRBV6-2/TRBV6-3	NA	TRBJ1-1	TGTGCCAGCAGTGCCTGGGGGGGAGAGAACACTGAAGCTTTCTTT	CASSAWGGENTEAFF
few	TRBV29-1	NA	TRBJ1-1	TGCAGCGGCCAAAGACAGGAGAACACTGAAGCTTTCTTT	CSGQRQENTEAFF
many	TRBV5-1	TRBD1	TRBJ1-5	TGCGCCAGCAGCTGGGGCGACAGGGGCAATCAGCCCCAGCATTTT	CASSWGDRGNQPQHF
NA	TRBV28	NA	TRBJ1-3	TGTGCCAGCAGTTTAGGAGACTCTGGAAACACCATATATTTT	CASSLGDSGNTIYF
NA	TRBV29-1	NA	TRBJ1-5	TGCAGCGTTGAGGAAGGGAGGGGTCAGCCCCAGCATTTT	CSVEEGRGQPQHF
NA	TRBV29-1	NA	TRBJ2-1	TGCAGCGTTGAAGATCCCCGGGTGGACTTAGGTAGCCCGTTCTCCTACAATGAGCAGTTCTTC	CSVEDPRVDLGSPFSYNEQFF